This note documents a single TCR beta chain sequence. Its antigen is unknown. The assay that was used to sequence DNA from cultured CD4+ T cells was the Oncomine TCR Beta short-read assay. TCRdb reanalysed the PCR reads using MiXCR and keeps one entry per CDR3 protein. The sample has approximately 20,000 distinct CDR3 sequences; around two fifths are singletons. Trimming removed 4 bases from V and 6 bases from J; junction bases left unmatched: 5. Per germline, CDR1 MGHRA and CDR2 YSYEKL. This CDR3 has 14 residues. These data come from a study of vaccination and CD4 T cells after COVID-19. In the study overall: The authors used overlapping spike peptides from SARS-CoV-2, HCoV-NL63, HCoV-OC43 and HCoV-229E to stimulate cells.

Treatment of the sample: approximately nine-day PBMC culture with coronavirus spike peptide pools or control peptides (ViraFEST assay). Study-level findings and limits: Median SARS-CoV-2-reactive clonotype numbers went up from about 20 to 38, but not significantly. Early post-infection timepoints were not included, and relatively few convalescent patients were studied.

Sequenced here: CD4+ T cells from blood, cultured in vitro, sampled after SARS-CoV-2 vaccination. This sequence joins TRBV4-1 and TRBJ2-7; 11 nucleotides match TRBD1. The origin of this receptor is a human donor who had recovered from COVID-19. CDR3 region: CASSPWDRGTEQYF. The CDR3 region has the DNA TGCGCCAGCAGCCCTTGGGACAGGGGGACCGAGCAGTACTTC.